The 9 T cell receptor beta chains below all came from one sample that was sequenced in a study of T cell responses to AZD1222 COVID-19 vaccine (dated by TCRdb to the early 2020s). The library relied on the immunoSEQ multiplex PCR assay. This immuneACCESS table, as held by TCRdb, lists in-frame sequences with V and J called but not all clones. Of the missing ones, under half trace to an unresolved V gene in checked studies; the others have no known cause. This sample gives some 120,000 clones in total; roughly 93% of them show up just once. The biggest ten clones account for around 3.1% of the sample. What the time point label conveys for this sample: baseline before first vaccination. The sample here was peripheral blood, taken on day 0 of AZD1222 vaccination. Receptor source: an adult in good health.

The V gene is TRBV2, the J gene TRBJ2-7; no reliable D call. Germline V gene data show CDR1 as SNHLY and CDR2 as FYNNEI. The CDR3 is made up of 12 amino acids. V was cut by 3 bases and J by 4 bases, with 7 bases left in between. The CDR3 reads CASSDVGYEQYF. The DNA for the CDR3 is TGTGCCAGCAGTGATGTCGGGTACGAGCAGTACTTC.

A word on this clone: The junction shows a germline mismatch at one end, possibly a read error. V is TRBV7-7 and J is TRBJ2-5, with TRBD1 as a possible D gene (5 bases). CDR3 length equals 14 residues. Looked up from germline, CDR1 is SSHAT and CDR2 is FNYEAQ (reference sequence). DNA for the CDR3: TGTGCTAGCAGCTTCTTGGACACCCAAGAGACCCAGTACTTC. This encodes CASSFLDTQETQYF.

The V and J genes are TRBV3-1 (or the pseudogene TRBV3-2) and TRBJ1-2; the D is unclear. The V end lost 0 bases, the J end lost 2 bases, and 10 bases lay between the germline ends. CDR1 and CDR2 (germline): LGHDT, YNNKEL (reference sequence). This CDR3 has 15 amino acids. CDR3 nucleotides: TGTGCCAGCAGCCAAGAATCAAACGGGAACTATGGCTACACCTTC. It specifies CASSQESNGNYGYTF.

V and J are TRBV15 and TRBJ1-1; D unresolved. Trimming shortened V by 0 bases and J by 2 bases, and 7 bases separated the two germline ends. Germline CDR1 is LNHNV and CDR2 is YYDKDF (reference sequence). The CDR3 extends over 14 amino acids. The CDR3 sequence is CATSRDLRNTEAFF. The CDR3 region has the DNA TGTGCCACCAGCAGAGATCTTAGAAACACTGAAGCTTTCTTT.

CDR3 in amino acids: CASSLVGHGARGYTF. The DNA for the CDR3 is TGTGCCAGCAGCTTAGTGGGTCATGGGGCGCGGGGCTACACCTTC. The rearrangement uses TRBV7-9 and TRBJ1-2; possible D gene TRBD1, 5 bases. CDR3 length equals 15 residues. V was cut by 1 base and J by 8 bases, with 17 bases left in between. Germline V gene sequence: CDR1 SEHNR, CDR2 FQNEAQ (reference sequence).

This clone was counted once. The rearrangement joins TRBV28 to TRBJ1-2; 11 nucleotides line up with TRBD1. The CDR3 runs 15 residues. CDR1 and CDR2 from the germline V gene are MDHEN and SYDVKM. Trimming at V came to 6 bases and at J to 1 base, leaving 4 bases not matched to a gene. CDR3 coding DNA: TGTGCCAGCAGACCCGGGACAGGGGGTAACTATGGCTACACCTTC. Translated: CASRPGTGGNYGYTF.

The chain carries TRBV24-1 and TRBJ2-1; D call uncertain. Germline loops: CDR1 KGHDR, CDR2 SFDVKD. Trimming pared 4 bases from V and 4 bases from J, leaving 19 bases between. The CDR3 length is 17 residues. CDR3 DNA sequence: TGTGCCACCAGTGACCCCAGAATTGGTGGCAGATACAATGAGCAGTTCTTC. It yields the protein CATSDPRIGGRYNEQFF.

V gene TRBV9 combines with J gene TRBJ1-2, with 7 bases lining up with TRBD1. Germline CDR1 SGDLS, CDR2 YYNGEE. The CDR3 is made up of 17 amino acids. With V trimmed by 5 bases and J by 2 bases, 15 bases remained unmatched. The CDR3 protein is CASSGIKPGQQNYGYTF. The CDR3 coding sequence is TGTGCCAGCAGTGGAATTAAGCCGGGACAGCAGAACTATGGCTACACCTTC.

The CDR3 sequence: CASRLHSGPYEQYF. The CDR3 bases are TGTGCCAGCAGACTCCATAGCGGACCCTACGAGCAGTACTTC. The chain recombines TRBV27 with TRBJ2-7; a weak D match, TRBD2 (6 bases). The germline V gene has CDR1 MNHEY and CDR2 SMNVEV (reference sequence). V shed 6 bases and J shed 2 bases, with 14 bases lying between them. The CDR3 is 14 residues long.